The rows below give T cell receptor beta chains drawn from one sample of a study of T-cell reconstitution after alpha-beta-depleted transplantation in children. TCRdb re-analysed the PCR reads in MiXCR, keeping a single row per CDR3 protein. Seen here are 750,000 to 950,000 distinct CDR3 sequences, around 15% observed once, and the top ten hold approximately 5%. The specimen comprised PBMCs, mostly from graft donor cells, sampled 360 days after TCRalphabeta/CD19-depleted stem cell transplant. The receptors here all came from a male patient between 10 and 17 years old who had a stem cell transplant for acute lymphoblastic leukemia, so the T cells may come from the graft donor. Both conserved end residues are part of each CDR3. Each record gives: V gene, J gene, CDR3 length, CDR3 protein.

TRBV6-1,TRBJ1-5,14,CASSEVQLGQPQHF
TRBV27,TRBJ2-7,17,CASSRGQGIASSYEQYF
TRBV20-1,TRBJ1-5,17,CSARDYRGADSNQPQHF
TRBV29-1,TRBJ2-7,13,CSVENSVTYEQYF
TRBV20-1,TRBJ2-5,14,CSASFAPIEGTQYF
TRBV20-1,TRBJ2-1,15,CCASGGITLHNEQFF
TRBV7-6,TRBJ2-1,16,CASSLAWGGRADEQFF
TRBV6-5,TRBJ1-4,15,CASSYVRGSTEKLFF
TRBV24-1,TRBJ2-3,14,CATSDLQGTDTQYF
TRBV5-1,TRBJ1-1,14,CASSLDGTGLKAFF
TRBV9,TRBJ2-4,14,CASSVGRPKNIQYF
TRBV7-6,TRBJ2-7,15,CASSLRGGFYYEQYF
TRBV7-2,TRBJ2-4,17,CASSLVAGLLAKNIQYF
TRBV5-1,TRBJ1-1,15,CASSLAVRYNTEAFF
TRBV12-3/TRBV12-4,TRBJ2-7,15,CASSFLMGAVYEQYF
TRBV5-1,TRBJ2-3,12,CASSWGTDTQYF
TRBV29-1,TRBJ1-4,13,CSARGTTNEKLFF
TRBV18,TRBJ1-1,16,CASSPVDRGMNTEAFF
TRBV29-1,TRBJ2-1,12,CSVVSGINEQFF
TRBV2,TRBJ2-2,17,CASRESTGRGDTGELFF
TRBV5-1,TRBJ2-1,16,CASSFTGAQRANEQFF
TRBV11-3,TRBJ2-1,14,CASSLGQVMGEQFF
TRBV29-1,TRBJ1-1,11,CSVGLNTEAFF
TRBV6-5,TRBJ2-7,19,CASSSPGLAGVRSSYEQYF
TRBV4-1,TRBJ2-3,14,CASSQSRGQDTQYF
TRBV20-1,TRBJ2-1,15,CSARAGLAGYNEQFF
TRBV12-3/TRBV12-4,TRBJ2-1,17,CASSLRYIGSSYNEQFF
TRBV15,TRBJ1-4,14,CATSRDLGVEKLFF
TRBV20-1,TRBJ2-1,15,CSARPSGRTYNEQFF
TRBV27,TRBJ2-2,16,CASSLSAGWGTGELFF
TRBV10-3,TRBJ2-5,16,CAISEGGAPAHGTQYF
TRBV3-1,TRBJ1-4,15,CASSPSYGYPEKLFF
TRBV11-2,TRBJ2-2,18,CASSHPRVVAGGVGELFF
TRBV4-1,TRBJ2-7,16,CASSQYRGTEGFEQYF
TRBV27,TRBJ2-1,13,CASSLFSSVEQFF
TRBV5-1,TRBJ2-7,14,CASSPGGTPYEQYF
TRBV9,TRBJ2-7,17,CASSGKDRGLVNHEQYF
TRBV6-6,TRBJ1-2,8,CATGGYTF
TRBV3-1,TRBJ2-1,16,CASSPAKDRAYNEQFF
TRBV7-3,TRBJ2-3,17,CASSLNRRGISTDTQYF
TRBV7-3,TRBJ2-2,12,CASSRLGGELFF
TRBV29-1,TRBJ2-7,12,CSVQGGHYEQYF
TRBV5-1,TRBJ1-2,14,CASSITGDNYGYTF
TRBV4-1,TRBJ2-7,15,CASSQPDSASYEQYF
TRBV20-1,TRBJ2-5,17,CSARDMLGLAGVETQYF
TRBV4-1,TRBJ1-5,16,CASSHKALGGGQPQHF
TRBV7-6,TRBJ2-7,18,CASSLILDRGVILHEQYF
TRBV4-1,TRBJ2-7,13,CASSHTDRAEQYF